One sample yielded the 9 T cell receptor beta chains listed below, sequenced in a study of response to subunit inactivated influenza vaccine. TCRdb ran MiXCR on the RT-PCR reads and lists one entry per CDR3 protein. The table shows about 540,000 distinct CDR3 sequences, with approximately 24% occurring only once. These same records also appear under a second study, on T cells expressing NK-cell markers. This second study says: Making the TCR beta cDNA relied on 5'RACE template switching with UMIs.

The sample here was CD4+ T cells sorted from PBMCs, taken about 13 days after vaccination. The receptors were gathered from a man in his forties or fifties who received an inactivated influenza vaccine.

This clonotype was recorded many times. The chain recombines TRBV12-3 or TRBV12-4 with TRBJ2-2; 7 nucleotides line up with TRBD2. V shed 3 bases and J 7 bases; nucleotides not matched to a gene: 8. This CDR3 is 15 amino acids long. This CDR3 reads CASSFNGRSGGELFF. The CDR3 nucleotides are TGTGCCAGCAGTTTCAACGGGAGGAGTGGCGGGGAGCTGTTTTTT.

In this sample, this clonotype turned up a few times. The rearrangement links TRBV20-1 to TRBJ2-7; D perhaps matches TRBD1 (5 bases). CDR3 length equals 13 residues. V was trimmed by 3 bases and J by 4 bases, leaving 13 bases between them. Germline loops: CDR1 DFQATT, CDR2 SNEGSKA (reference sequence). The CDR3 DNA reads TGCAGTGCTAGGTTAGCAAGGGGATACGAGCAGTACTTC. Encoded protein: CSARLARGYEQYF.

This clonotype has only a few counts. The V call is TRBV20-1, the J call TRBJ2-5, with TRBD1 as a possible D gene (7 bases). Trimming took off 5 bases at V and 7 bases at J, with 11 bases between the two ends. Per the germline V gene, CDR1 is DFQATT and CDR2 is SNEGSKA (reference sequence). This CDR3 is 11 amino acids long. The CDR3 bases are TGCAGTGCTGGTCAGGGGGGGACCCAGTACTTC. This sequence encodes CSAGQGGTQYF.

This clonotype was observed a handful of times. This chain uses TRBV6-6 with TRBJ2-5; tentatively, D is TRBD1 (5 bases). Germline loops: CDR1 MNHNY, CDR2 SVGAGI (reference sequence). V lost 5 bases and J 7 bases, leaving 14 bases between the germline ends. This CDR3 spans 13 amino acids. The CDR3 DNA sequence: TGTGCCAGCAGTCCCGACAGTAAGGTGACCCAGTACTTC. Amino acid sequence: CASSPDSKVTQYF.

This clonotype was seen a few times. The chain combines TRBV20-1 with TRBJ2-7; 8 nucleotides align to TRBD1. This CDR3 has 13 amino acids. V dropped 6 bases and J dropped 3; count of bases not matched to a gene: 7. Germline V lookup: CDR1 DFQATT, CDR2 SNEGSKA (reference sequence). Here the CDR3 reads CSAPDRDFYEQYF. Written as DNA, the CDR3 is TGCAGTGCCCCGGACAGGGACTTCTACGAGCAGTACTTC.

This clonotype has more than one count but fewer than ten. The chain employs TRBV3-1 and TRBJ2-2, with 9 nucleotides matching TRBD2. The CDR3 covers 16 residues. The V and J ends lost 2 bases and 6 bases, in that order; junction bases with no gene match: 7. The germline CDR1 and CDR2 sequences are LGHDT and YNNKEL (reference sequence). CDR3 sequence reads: CASSQTGTSFPGELFF. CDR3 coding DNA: TGTGCCAGCAGCCAAACCGGGACTAGCTTTCCCGGGGAGCTGTTTTTT.

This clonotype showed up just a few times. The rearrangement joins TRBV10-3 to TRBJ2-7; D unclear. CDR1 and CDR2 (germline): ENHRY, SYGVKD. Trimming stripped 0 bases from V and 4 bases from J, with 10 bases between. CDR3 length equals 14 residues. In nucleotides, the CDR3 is TGTGCCATCAGTGAGTCGAATCCTCCGTACGAGCAGTACTTC. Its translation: CAISESNPPYEQYF.

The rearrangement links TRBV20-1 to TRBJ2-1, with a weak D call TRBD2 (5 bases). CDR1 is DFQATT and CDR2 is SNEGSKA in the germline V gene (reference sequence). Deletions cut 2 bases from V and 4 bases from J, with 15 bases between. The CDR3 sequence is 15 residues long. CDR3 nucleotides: TGCAGTGCTAGACTCCCTGAGCGGCGGTACAATGAGCAGTTCTTC. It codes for CSARLPERRYNEQFF.

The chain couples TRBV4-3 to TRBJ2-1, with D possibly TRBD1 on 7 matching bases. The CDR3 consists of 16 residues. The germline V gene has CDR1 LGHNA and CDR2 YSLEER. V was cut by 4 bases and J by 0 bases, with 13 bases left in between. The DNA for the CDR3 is TGCGCCAGCAGCCGCGGGACAGTCATCTCCTACAATGAGCAGTTCTTC. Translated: CASSRGTVISYNEQFF.